Shown below are 6 T cell receptor beta chains from a single sample sequenced in a study of STAT5B mutations in CD4+ large granular lymphocyte leukemia. Sequencing was performed with immunoSEQ multiplex PCR; in TCRdb, only in-frame clones are kept and a portion is missing. The sample holds approximately 30,000 clones; roughly 81% are singletons and the top ten take 4.4%. The specimen was CD4+ T cells from blood buffy coats. These receptors all stem from a human donor in good health.

The CDR3 here is CASSSGLAGAGTDTQYF. For the CDR3, the DNA is TGTGCCAGCAGTTCTGGACTAGCGGGAGCTGGCACAGATACGCAGTATTTT. The V gene is TRBV7-2, the J gene TRBJ2-3, with 13 positions matching TRBD2. CDR1 SGHTA and CDR2 FQGNSA come from the germline V gene. The CDR3 runs to 17 residues. V was pared by 6 bases and J by 1 base, with 7 bases of the junction left unmatched.

The chain couples TRBV5-1 to TRBJ2-2; the D gene is possibly TRBD2 (6 bases). Germline CDR1 SGHRS, CDR2 YFSETQ. The germline V and J ends were trimmed by 6 bases and 3 bases, with 15 bases remaining between them. CDR3 length equals 15 residues. The CDR3 bases are TGCGCCAGCACTGTCGGGAGCGGTGACACCGGGGAGCTGTTTTTT. Translated, it gives CASTVGSGDTGELFF.

V usage is TRBV6-6 and J usage is TRBJ1-5; 8 nucleotides line up with TRBD1. CDR1 and CDR2 from the germline V gene are MNHNY and SVGAGI (reference sequence). This CDR3 has 16 residues. Losses at the gene ends were 5 bases for V and 2 bases for J; bases not matched to a gene: 8. The CDR3 region is CASSTRTGTGNQPQHF. The CDR3 DNA is TGTGCCAGCAGTACCCGGACAGGGACGGGCAATCAGCCCCAGCATTTT.

The chain is built from TRBV6-5 and TRBJ2-7; TRBD2 matches at 8 bases. CDR3 size: 15 residues. Per germline, CDR1 MNHEY and CDR2 SVGAGI. V dropped 0 bases and J dropped 0; count of bases not matched to a gene: 1. CDR3 in amino acids: CASSYSAGGSYEQYF. CDR3 bases: TGTGCCAGCAGTTACTCTGCGGGAGGCTCCTACGAGCAGTACTTC.

This clone appeared a few times. This chain joins TRBV10-3 and TRBJ1-1; D is perhaps TRBD1 (5 bases). In germline, CDR1 is ENHRY, CDR2 SYGVKD. V lost 3 bases and J lost 1, with 15 bases in between. CDR3 length: 16 residues. The chain's CDR3 is CAISDATTVPNTEAFF. The CDR3 DNA follows: TGTGCCATCAGTGATGCTACGACAGTACCGAACACTGAAGCTTTCTTT.

The chain combines TRBV5-4 with TRBJ2-1, with D possibly being TRBD2 (6 bases). Germline V lookup: CDR1 SGHNT, CDR2 YYREEE (reference sequence). This CDR3 comprises 15 residues. Trimming removed 0 bases from V and 0 bases from J, with 7 bases in between. The CDR3 DNA reads TGTGCCAGCAGCTTGGATAGCGGCTCCTACAATGAGCAGTTCTTC. Protein product: CASSLDSGSYNEQFF.